The TCR beta chain under discussion was sequenced for a study of T cells after yellow fever vaccination. At the level of the study: Libraries from low-cell-number fractions were prepared with the SMART-Seq v4 Ultra Low Input RNA kit.

Study-wide points: Some clonotypes were seen in both the CD4 and the CD8 compartments. These made up a small share and likely arose from convergent recombination. Secondary responses were weaker yet peaked faster, day 5 versus 15.

V lost 2 bases to trimming and J lost 6 bases, with 8 bases between them. Germline V gene data show CDR1 as MRHNA and CDR2 as SNTAGT. The CDR3 totals 13 residues. This clonotype has at least ten counts. Its specificity is not known. TCRdb fed the 5' RACE reads into MiXCR, producing one record per CDR3 protein. The sample holds some 260,000 distinct CDR3 sequences; about 5.2% are singletons and the top ten take around 3.5%. The rearrangement links TRBV6-4 to TRBJ1-5; D possibly corresponds to TRBD1 (5 bases). Sequencing was performed on CD4+ T cells sorted from PBMCs, taken on the day of the yellow fever booster vaccination. The clonotype comes from a man aged 18-30 years who received the YFV17D yellow fever vaccine. The CDR3, as DNA: TGTGCCAGCAGTGACGAGGGGATTCAGCCCCAGCATTTT. Protein: CASSDEGIQPQHF.